This entry features one T cell receptor (beta chain) sequence. Its antigen is undetermined. This sample was taken from a study of cytomegalovirus exposure and HLA in healthy donors. General observations from the study: Association with HLA alleles at 0.05 false discovery rate was found for 16,951 TCR beta sequences in a later analysis.

With 60 Vbeta and 13 Jbeta primers, the PCR was carried out. Generated by immunoSEQ multiplex PCR, the TCRdb table keeps only in-frame clones and is missing some. The table records roughly 100,000 clones, roughly 74% of them present only once. The CDR3 is 14 residues long. The V gene end was trimmed by 2 bases and the J gene end by 6 bases; junction bases not matched to a gene: 3. The germline V gene encodes CDR1 LNHDA and CDR2 SQIVND (reference sequence). The TCR was taken from a woman aged 40 to 49 in good health and CMV-seronegative. The gene calls are TRBV19 and TRBJ2-1; 8 nucleotides match TRBD1. The sample consisted of PBMCs. The CDR3 DNA reads TGTGCCAGTAGTATACAGGGGGCGGCCAATGAGCAGTTCTTC. It specifies CASSIQGAANEQFF.